Given below is one T cell receptor (beta chain) in context. Sequencing used immunoSEQ multiplex PCR; TCRdb keeps in-frame clones, though not all of them. This table has fewer than 4,500 clones, roughly 60% appearing once. The treatment here: 15 Gy SBRT to primary tumor, nephrectomy 4 weeks later. These data come from a study of radiation and T cells in renal cell carcinoma. CDR1 is KGHSH and CDR2 is LQKENI in the germline V gene. The CDR3 is 13 residues long. Trimming took 3 bases from V and 6 from J, leaving 11 bases between them. This sequence originates from a woman aged 55-69 years with renal cell carcinoma. The chain is built from TRBV18 and TRBJ1-1; D not resolved. The specimen was tumor tissue, collected from a patient whose treatment included radiotherapy and nephrectomy. This chain's CDR3 is CASSPPVWSEAFF. CDR3 nucleotide sequence: TGTGCCAGCTCACCCCCCGTCTGGTCTGAAGCTTTCTTT.